This T cell receptor (beta chain) is from a study of response to subunit inactivated influenza vaccine. Whole-study findings and limits: Each seasonal flu vaccination may recruit only limited new T cells, authors suggested.

The CDR3 runs 15 residues. The V gene's germline CDR1 is SGHTA and CDR2 FQGNSA. V was shortened by 3 bases and J by 8 bases, with 16 bases between the two germline ends. This clonotype was observed a handful of times. Its antigen is currently unknown. MiXCR was run by TCRdb on the RT-PCR reads, yielding one entry per CDR3 protein. The table shows over 800,000 distinct CDR3 sequences, with 21% occurring only once. Sequencing was performed on PBMCs from blood, taken about 5 days after vaccination. This rearrangement joins TRBV7-2 to TRBJ2-2; perhaps TRBD1 as D (5 bases). The receptor was isolated from a man over 45 who received an inactivated influenza vaccine. CDR3 protein: CASSFRAGNSGELFF. The CDR3, as DNA: TGTGCCAGCAGCTTTCGGGCAGGGAATTCGGGGGAGCTGTTTTTT.